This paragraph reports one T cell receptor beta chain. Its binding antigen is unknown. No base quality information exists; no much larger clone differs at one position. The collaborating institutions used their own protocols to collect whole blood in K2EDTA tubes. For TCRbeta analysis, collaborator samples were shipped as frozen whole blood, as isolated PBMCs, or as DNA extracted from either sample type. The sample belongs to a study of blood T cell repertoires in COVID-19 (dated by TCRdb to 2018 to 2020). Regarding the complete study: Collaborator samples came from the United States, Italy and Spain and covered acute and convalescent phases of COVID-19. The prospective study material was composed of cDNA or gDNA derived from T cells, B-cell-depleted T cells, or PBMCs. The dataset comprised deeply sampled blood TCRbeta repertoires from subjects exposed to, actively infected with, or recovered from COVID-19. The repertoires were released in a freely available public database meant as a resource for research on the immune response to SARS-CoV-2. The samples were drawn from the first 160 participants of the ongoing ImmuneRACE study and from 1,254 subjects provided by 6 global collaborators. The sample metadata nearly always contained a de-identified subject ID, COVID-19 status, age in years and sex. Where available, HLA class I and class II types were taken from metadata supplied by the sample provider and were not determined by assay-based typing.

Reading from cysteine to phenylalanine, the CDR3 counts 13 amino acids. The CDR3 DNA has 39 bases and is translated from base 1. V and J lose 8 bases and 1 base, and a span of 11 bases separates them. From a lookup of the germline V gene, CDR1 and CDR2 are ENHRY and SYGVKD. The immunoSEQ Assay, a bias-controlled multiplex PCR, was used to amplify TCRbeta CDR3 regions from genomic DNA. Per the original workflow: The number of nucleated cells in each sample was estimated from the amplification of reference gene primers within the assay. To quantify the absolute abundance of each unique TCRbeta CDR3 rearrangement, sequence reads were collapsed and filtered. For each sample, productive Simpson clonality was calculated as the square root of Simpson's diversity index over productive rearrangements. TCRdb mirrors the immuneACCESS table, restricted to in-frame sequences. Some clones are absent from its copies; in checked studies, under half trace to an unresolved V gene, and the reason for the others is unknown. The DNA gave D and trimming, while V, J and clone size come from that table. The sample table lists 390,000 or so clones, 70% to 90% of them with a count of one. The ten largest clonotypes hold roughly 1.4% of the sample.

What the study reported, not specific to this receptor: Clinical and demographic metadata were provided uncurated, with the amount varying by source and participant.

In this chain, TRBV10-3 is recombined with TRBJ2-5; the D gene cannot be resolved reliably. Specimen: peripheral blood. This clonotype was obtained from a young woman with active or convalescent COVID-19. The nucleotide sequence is TGTGCCATCGGGCCGGCCAGCCAAGAGACCCAGTACTTC. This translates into CAIGPASQETQYF.